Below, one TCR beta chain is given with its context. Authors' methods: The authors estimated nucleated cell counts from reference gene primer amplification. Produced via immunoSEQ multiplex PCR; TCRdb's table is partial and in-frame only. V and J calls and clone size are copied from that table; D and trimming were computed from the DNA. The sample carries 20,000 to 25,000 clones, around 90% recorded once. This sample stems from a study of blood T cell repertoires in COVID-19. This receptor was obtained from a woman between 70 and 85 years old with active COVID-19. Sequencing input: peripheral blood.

The CDR3: CASSQAGTSNEQFF. In nucleotides, the CDR3 is TGCGCCAGCAGCCAAGCTGGGACAAGCAATGAGCAGTTCTTC. V is TRBV4-1 and J is TRBJ2-1, with TRBD1 as a possible D gene (6 bases). The CDR3 totals 14 residues. Germline assignment: CDR1 MGHRA and CDR2 YSYEKL. The V end lost 1 base, the J end lost 6 bases, and 10 bases lay between the germline ends.